The next 22 T cell receptor beta chains were all read from a single sample in a study of T cell repertoires in cytomegalovirus infection (dated by TCRdb to the late 2010s). For sequencing, an Illumina HiSeq 1500 was employed. TCRdb trimmed public reads at Q25 via fastp, called clones via MiXCR and kept in-frame beta chains. Every CDR3 protein is listed once, alongside the most common genes and DNA of its rows. The sample contains about 320,000 distinct CDR3 sequences, over 7.5% of them found a single time. The ten largest clones represent around 4.5% of the sample. Material for sequencing was PBMCs. The source of these receptors is a human donor in good health (CMV status not recorded). Some clones in this sample may be carry-over from other donors' samples.

Many counts were recorded for this clonotype. The genes are TRBV27 and TRBJ1-1, with 8 bases identical to TRBD1. The CDR3 has 17 residues. The V gene end was trimmed by 4 bases and the J gene end by 2 bases; junction bases not matched to a gene: 12. CDR1 is MNHEY, CDR2 SMNVEV, per germline (reference sequence). The CDR3 nucleotides are TGTGCCAGCAGTTCTATCCCCGTGGGACAGGTAAACACTGAAGCTTTCTTT. This encodes CASSSIPVGQVNTEAFF.

This rearrangement joins TRBV20-1 to TRBJ2-7, with 11 bases matching TRBD1. Looked up from germline, CDR1 is DFQATT and CDR2 is SNEGSKA (reference sequence). Trimming at V came to 5 bases and at J to 3 bases, leaving 3 bases not matched to a gene. The CDR3 is 13 amino acids. CDR3 protein: CSAPGQGGYEQYF. In nucleotides, the CDR3 is TGCAGTGCTCCGGGACAGGGGGGCTACGAGCAGTACTTC.

The DNA of the CDR3 is TGCAGTGCTAGAGTCGACAGGGGGCAGCACCAAGAGACCCAGTACTTC. This codes for CSARVDRGQHQETQYF. The V and J genes are TRBV20-1 and TRBJ2-5; TRBD1 matches at 10 bases. Germline V gene lookup returns CDR1 DFQATT and CDR2 SNEGSKA (reference sequence). The CDR3 contains 16 residues. V gave up 1 base and J gave up 0 bases; unmatched junction bases: 5.

This clonotype was seen many times. V is TRBV6-6 and J is TRBJ2-5; 8 positions match TRBD1. CDR1 is MNHNY and CDR2 is SVGAGI in the germline V gene (reference sequence). The CDR3 extends over 15 amino acids. With V trimmed by 2 bases and J by 7 bases, 9 bases remained unmatched. The CDR3 here is CASSYKQGDFGTQYF. CDR3 nucleotides: TGTGCCAGCAGTTACAAACAGGGGGATTTTGGGACCCAGTACTTC.

This clonotype has more than one count but fewer than ten. The chain has TRBV19 and TRBJ2-1, with D tentatively TRBD2 (6 bases). V was clipped by 3 bases and J by 0 bases, with 9 bases between them. The CDR3 totals 15 residues. Per germline, CDR1 LNHDA and CDR2 SQIVND (reference sequence). CDR3 in DNA: TGTGCCAGTAGTATTGACGGGAGCTCCTACAATGAGCAGTTCTTC. This gives the protein CASSIDGSSYNEQFF.

This clonotype was detected a few times. V is TRBV12-3 or TRBV12-4 and J is TRBJ2-3; 7 bases align to TRBD1. This CDR3 comprises 15 residues. With V trimmed by 9 bases and J by 0 bases, 9 bases remained unmatched. The CDR3 protein is CASSPGTVSTDTQYF. CDR3 DNA sequence: TGTGCCAGTTCCCCTGGGACAGTTAGCACAGATACGCAGTATTTT.

This clonotype was recorded many times. V and J are TRBV7-6 and TRBJ2-6; perhaps TRBD1 as D (6 bases). The CDR3 is made up of 18 amino acids. The germline gives CDR1 SGHVS, CDR2 FNYEAQ. The V gene lost 1 base and the J gene lost 1 base, with 14 bases spanning the gap. The CDR3: CASSLEAGVGSGANVLTF. CDR3 DNA: TGTGCCAGCAGCTTAGAGGCAGGGGTAGGGTCTGGGGCCAACGTCCTGACTTTC.

A few counts support this clonotype. This rearrangement joins TRBV12-3 or TRBV12-4 to TRBJ2-3, with 7 bases aligning to TRBD2. The trim removed 7 bases at V and 4 bases at J, leaving 8 bases unmatched. The CDR3 is made up of 14 amino acids. This chain's CDR3 is CASIQSGNADTQYF. The CDR3 coding sequence is TGTGCCAGCATCCAAAGCGGGAATGCAGATACGCAGTATTTT.

J is TRBJ1-3 and V is TRBV7-2, with no clear D. Per germline, CDR1 SGHTA and CDR2 FQGNSA. Trimming cost V 5 bases and J 4 bases, with 12 bases left between them. The CDR3 totals 14 residues. This chain's CDR3 is CASSPSWGGNTIYF. The DNA for the CDR3 is TGTGCCAGCAGCCCTAGTTGGGGAGGAAACACCATATATTTT. Together with reference TRBV7-2 and TRBJ1-3, the CDR3 gives the full variable domain: GAGVSQSPSNKVTEKGKDVELRCDPISGHTALYWYRQSLGQGLEFLIYFQGNSAPDKSGLPSDRFSAERTGGSVSTLTIQRTQQEDSAVYLCASSPSWGGNTIYFGEGSWLTVV.

The rearrangement joins TRBV25-1 to TRBJ1-1; 8 bases map to TRBD1. Germline lookup yields CDR1 MGHDK and CDR2 SYGVNS. V was pared by 5 bases and J by 0 bases, with 11 bases of the junction left unmatched. This CDR3 contains 17 residues. In DNA, the CDR3 is TGTGCCAGCAGTTCCTGGGCCCAGGGGGCTATGAACACTGAAGCTTTCTTT. Amino acid sequence: CASSSWAQGAMNTEAFF.

The table lists this clonotype with a few counts. The DNA of the CDR3 is TGTGCCAGCAGTTACTCGAGACCAGCTGACACTGAAGCTTTCTTT. Amino acid sequence: CASSYSRPADTEAFF. V gene TRBV6-5 combines with J gene TRBJ1-1; D is unclear. V was shortened by 0 bases and J by 3 bases, with 11 bases between the two germline ends. Per germline, CDR1 MNHEY and CDR2 SVGAGI. This CDR3 region has 15 residues.

This clonotype was seen at least ten times. The V gene is TRBV28, the J gene TRBJ1-1, with no clear D. The V end lost 2 bases, the J end lost 0 bases, and 7 bases lay between the germline ends. The CDR3 is made up of 14 amino acids. Germline V gene sequence: CDR1 MDHEN, CDR2 SYDVKM. Here the CDR3 DNA reads TGTGCCAGCAGTTTAACAAGGGTGAACACTGAAGCTTTCTTT. Its translation is CASSLTRVNTEAFF.

This clonotype was counted many times. The chain uses TRBV28 and TRBJ2-3; the D is unclear. Germline V gene data show CDR1 as MDHEN and CDR2 as SYDVKM. The CDR3 is 20 amino acids. Trimming took off 6 bases at V and 3 bases at J, with 31 bases between the two ends. CDR3 nucleotides: TGTGCCAGCAGGGCCGCGTCACAGCTGATCGGGTTTATTTCGACAGATACGCAGTATTTT. Protein: CASRAASQLIGFISTDTQYF.

This clonotype was counted many times. The chain employs TRBV12-3 or TRBV12-4 and TRBJ1-5, with D possibly TRBD1 on 6 matching bases. The ends were cut back, 0 bases at V and 7 bases at J, with 16 bases in the middle. The CDR3 is 16 residues long. The CDR3 is CASSLAQRGGRQPQHF. The DNA for the CDR3 is TGTGCCAGCAGTTTAGCGCAACGAGGGGGTCGCCAGCCCCAGCATTTT.

The chain is built from TRBV18 and TRBJ1-5, with D perhaps TRBD1 (5 bases). The CDR3 contains 13 residues. The V end was cut by 2 bases, the J end by 5 bases, with 7 bases between. CDR1 and CDR2 from the germline V gene are KGHSH and LQKENI. CDR3 region: CASSPVGDQPQHF. The CDR3 coding sequence is TGTGCCAGCTCACCAGTAGGGGATCAGCCCCAGCATTTT.

This clonotype was detected ten times or more. The chain has TRBV27 and TRBJ1-4; 7 bases map to TRBD1. This CDR3 is built from 16 residues. The ends lost 2 bases at V and 8 bases at J; junction bases unmatched: 11. Germline V gene sequence: CDR1 MNHEY, CDR2 SMNVEV (reference sequence). The CDR3 is CASSLTVTGEKEKLFF. The CDR3 bases are TGTGCCAGCAGTTTAACCGTAACAGGGGAGAAGGAAAAACTGTTTTTT.

This clonotype has a handful of counts. The chain has TRBV28 and TRBJ1-6; D is unresolved. Germline V gene lookup returns CDR1 MDHEN and CDR2 SYDVKM. The CDR3 extends over 12 amino acids. The V gene lost 6 bases and the J gene lost 7 bases, with 7 bases spanning the gap. The CDR3 protein is CASREGNSPLHF. The DNA of the CDR3 is TGTGCCAGCAGGGAAGGGAATTCACCCCTCCACTTT. The whole variable domain, filled in from reference TRBV28 and TRBJ1-6, reads DVKVTQSSRYLVKRTGEKVFLECVQDMDHENMFWYRQDPGLGLRLIYFSYDVKMKEKGDIPEGYSVSREKKERFSLILESASTNQTSMYLCASREGNSPLHFGNGTRLTVT.

This clonotype was recorded at least ten times. The CDR3 here is CASSLVPEGFNYGYTF. The CDR3 DNA reads TGTGCCAGCAGCTTAGTACCGGAGGGTTTTAACTATGGCTACACCTTC. The V call is TRBV7-2, the J call TRBJ1-2, with D uncertain. Trimming took off 1 base at V and 1 base at J, with 13 bases between the two ends. This CDR3 has 16 amino acids. CDR1 and CDR2 from the germline V gene are SGHTA and FQGNSA.

A word on this clonotype: A read error may explain this, as a much larger clone is one base away. The chain joins TRBV20-1 to TRBJ1-1, with 8 bases lining up with TRBD1. The CDR3 has 12 residues. Germline loops: CDR1 DFQATT, CDR2 SNEGSKA (reference sequence). The ends lost 7 bases at V and 11 bases at J; junction bases unmatched: 12. The CDR3 DNA follows: TGCAGTGTTAGCGCAGGGGGCAAGGGGGCTTTCTTT. Its translation: CSVSAGGKGAFF.

In its sample, this clonotype was seen many times. The V gene is TRBV7-2, the J gene TRBJ2-3; D gene unclear. This CDR3 region has 16 residues. Germline V gene sequence: CDR1 SGHTA, CDR2 FQGNSA. The V and J ends lost 0 bases and 5 bases respectively, with 15 bases between them. The CDR3 DNA sequence: TGTGCCAGCAGCTTAGCGGCCCAAGCAGGAGTAGATACGCAGTATTTT. It is translated as CASSLAAQAGVDTQYF. The variable domain in full, completed from reference TRBV7-2 and TRBJ2-3, reads GAGVSQSPSNKVTEKGKDVELRCDPISGHTALYWYRQSLGQGLEFLIYFQGNSAPDKSGLPSDRFSAERTGGSVSTLTIQRTQQEDSAVYLCASSLAAQAGVDTQYFGPGTRLTVL.

Only a few counts were recorded for this clonotype. This sequence joins TRBV7-9 and TRBJ2-1, with no clear D. CDR1 and CDR2 (germline): SEHNR, FQNEAQ (reference sequence). V gave up 5 bases and J gave up 3 bases, with 14 bases separating them. This CDR3 comprises 15 residues. The CDR3 DNA follows: TGTGCCAGCAGCCCTAACTTGGGCCTCTACAATGAGCAGTTCTTC. Protein sequence: CASSPNLGLYNEQFF.

This clonotype came up many times. The rearrangement links TRBV7-2 to TRBJ2-1; possibly TRBD2 for D (6 bases). V was pared by 1 base and J by 2 bases, with 18 bases between. Germline V CDR1 and CDR2: SGHTA, FQGNSA. This CDR3 comprises 18 residues. CDR3 protein: CASSLGPPPASAYNEQFF. In nucleotides, the CDR3 is TGTGCCAGCAGCTTAGGACCCCCCCCCGCTAGCGCCTACAATGAGCAGTTCTTC.